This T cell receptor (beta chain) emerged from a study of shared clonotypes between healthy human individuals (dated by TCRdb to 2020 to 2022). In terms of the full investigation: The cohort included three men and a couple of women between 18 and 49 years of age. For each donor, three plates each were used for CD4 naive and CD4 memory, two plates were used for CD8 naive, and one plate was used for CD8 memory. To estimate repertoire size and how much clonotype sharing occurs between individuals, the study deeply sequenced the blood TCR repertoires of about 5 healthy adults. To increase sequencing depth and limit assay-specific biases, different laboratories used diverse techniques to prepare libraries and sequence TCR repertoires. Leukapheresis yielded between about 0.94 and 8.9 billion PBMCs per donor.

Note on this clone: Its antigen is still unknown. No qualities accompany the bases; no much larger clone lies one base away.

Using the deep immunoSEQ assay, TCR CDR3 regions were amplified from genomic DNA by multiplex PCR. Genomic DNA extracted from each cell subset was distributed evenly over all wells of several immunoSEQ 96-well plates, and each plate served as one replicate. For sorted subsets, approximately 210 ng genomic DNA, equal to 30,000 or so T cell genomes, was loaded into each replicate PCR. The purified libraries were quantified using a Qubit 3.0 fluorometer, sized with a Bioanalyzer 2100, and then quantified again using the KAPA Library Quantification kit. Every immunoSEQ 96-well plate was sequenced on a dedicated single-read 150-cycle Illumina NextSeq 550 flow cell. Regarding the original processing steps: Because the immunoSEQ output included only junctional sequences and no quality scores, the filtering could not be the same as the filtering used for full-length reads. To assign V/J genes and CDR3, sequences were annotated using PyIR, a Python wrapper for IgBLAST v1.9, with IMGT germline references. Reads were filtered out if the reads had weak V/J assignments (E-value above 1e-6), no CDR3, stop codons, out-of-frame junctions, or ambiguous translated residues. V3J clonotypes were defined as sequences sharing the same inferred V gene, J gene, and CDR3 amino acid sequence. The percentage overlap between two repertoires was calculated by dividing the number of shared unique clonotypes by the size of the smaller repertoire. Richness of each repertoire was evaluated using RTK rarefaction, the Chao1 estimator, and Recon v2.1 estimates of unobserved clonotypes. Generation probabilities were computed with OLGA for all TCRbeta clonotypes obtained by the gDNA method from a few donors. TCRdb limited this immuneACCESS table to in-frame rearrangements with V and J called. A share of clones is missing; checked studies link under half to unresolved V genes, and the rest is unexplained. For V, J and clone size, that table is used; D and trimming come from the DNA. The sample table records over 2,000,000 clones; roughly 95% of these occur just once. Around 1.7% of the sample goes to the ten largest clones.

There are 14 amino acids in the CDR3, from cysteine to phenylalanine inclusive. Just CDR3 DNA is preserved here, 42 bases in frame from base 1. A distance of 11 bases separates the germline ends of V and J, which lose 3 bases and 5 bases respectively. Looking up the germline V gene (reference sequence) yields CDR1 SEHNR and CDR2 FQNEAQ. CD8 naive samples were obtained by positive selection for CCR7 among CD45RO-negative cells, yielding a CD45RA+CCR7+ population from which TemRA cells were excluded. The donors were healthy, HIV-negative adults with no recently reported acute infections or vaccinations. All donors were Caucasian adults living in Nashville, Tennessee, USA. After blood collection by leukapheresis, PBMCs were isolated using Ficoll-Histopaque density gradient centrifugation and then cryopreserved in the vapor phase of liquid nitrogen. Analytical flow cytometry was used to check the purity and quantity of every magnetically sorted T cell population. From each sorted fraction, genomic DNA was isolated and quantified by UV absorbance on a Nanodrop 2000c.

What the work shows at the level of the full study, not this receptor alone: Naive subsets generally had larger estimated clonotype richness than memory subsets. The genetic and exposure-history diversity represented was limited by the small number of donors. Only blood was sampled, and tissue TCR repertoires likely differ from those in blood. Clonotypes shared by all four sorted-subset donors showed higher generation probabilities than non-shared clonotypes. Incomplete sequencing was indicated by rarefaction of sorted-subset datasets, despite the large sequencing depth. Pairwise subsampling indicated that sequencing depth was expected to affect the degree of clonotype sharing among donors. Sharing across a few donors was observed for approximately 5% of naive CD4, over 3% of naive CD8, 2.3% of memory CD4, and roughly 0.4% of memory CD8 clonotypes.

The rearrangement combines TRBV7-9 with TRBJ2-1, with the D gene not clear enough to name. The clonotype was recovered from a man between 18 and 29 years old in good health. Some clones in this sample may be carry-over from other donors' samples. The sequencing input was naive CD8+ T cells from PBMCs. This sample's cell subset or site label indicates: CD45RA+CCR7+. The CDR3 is CASSLIEKNNEQFF. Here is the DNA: TGTGCCAGCAGCTTGATAGAGAAAAACAATGAGCAGTTCTTC.